Described below is a single T cell receptor beta chain sequence and its context. Antigen unknown. V shed 5 bases and J shed 1 base, with 12 bases lying between them. Germline V gene data show CDR1 as SGDLS and CDR2 as YYNGEE. CDR3 length: 14 amino acids. This specimen belongs to a study of Graves' ophthalmopathy and Graves' hyperthyroidism. Study findings and constraints: Most thyroid-expanded clonotypes exceeding 0.001 frequency were also found in blood.

Amplification of TCR beta CDR3 regions used RNA transcripts. Scientists carried out first-round RT-PCR using HTBI primers and then a second-round multiplex PCR. TCRdb independently ran MiXCR on the multiplex PCR reads; one entry per CDR3 protein. The table lists tens of thousands of distinct CDR3 sequences, approximately 52% of them singletons. The V and J genes are TRBV9 and TRBJ1-1; no definite D call. Sequencing used peripheral blood. This clonotype was obtained from an adult man with Graves' ophthalmopathy. The CDR3 DNA follows: TGTGCCAGCAGTTACTCTCCACGGAACACTGAAGCTTTCTTT. Its translation: CASSYSPRNTEAFF.